The 24 T cell receptor beta chains given below trace back to one sample, sequenced in a study of T cell responses to AZD1222 COVID-19 vaccine. Repertoires were generated with immunoSEQ multiplex PCR, while TCRdb's copy carries only in-frame clones and drops some. The sample has approximately 180,000 clones, around 87% seen once. The sample in question was peripheral blood, obtained on day 0 of AZD1222 vaccination. The receptors derive from an adult in good health.

The chain uses TRBV15 and TRBJ1-4; TRBD1 agrees at 8 bases. The J segment lost 10 bases and the V segment lost 5 bases, leaving 15 bases of the junction unmatched. Germline V CDR1 and CDR2: LNHNV, YYDKDF (reference sequence). There are 16 residues in the CDR3. DNA of the CDR3: TGTGCCACCAGCGGCCTCACGACAGGGGAAAGGGGAAAACTGTTTTTT. Translated, it gives CATSGLTTGERGKLFF.

The chain is built from TRBV19 and TRBJ2-1; D may correspond to TRBD1 or TRBD2 (5 bases each). CDR3 size: 11 residues. From germline, CDR1 is LNHDA and CDR2 SQIVND (reference sequence). V lost 6 bases and J lost 7, with 7 bases in between. This CDR3 reads CASRRGNEQFF. The CDR3 nucleotides read TGTGCCAGTAGGAGGGGAAATGAGCAGTTCTTC.

The V call is TRBV6-5, the J call TRBJ2-7; TRBD1 aligns across 7 bases. Losses at the gene ends were 7 bases for V and 0 bases for J; bases not matched to a gene: 9. The CDR3 runs to 15 residues. Germline lookup yields CDR1 MNHEY and CDR2 SVGAGI. This CDR3 reads CASISGTAASYEQYF. In DNA form, the CDR3 reads TGTGCCAGCATTTCTGGGACAGCTGCCTCCTACGAGCAGTACTTC.

This clone is a singleton in its sample. The chain combines TRBV2 with TRBJ1-3, with 11 bases aligning to TRBD1. The germline gives CDR1 SNHLY, CDR2 FYNNEI. The V and J ends lost 6 bases and 2 bases, in that order; junction bases with no gene match: 3. The length of the CDR3 is 15 residues. CDR3 DNA sequence: TGTGCCAGCAGCCGGACAGGGGGCGCTGGAAACACCATATATTTT. This sequence encodes CASSRTGGAGNTIYF. The entire variable domain, with the rest obtained from reference TRBV2 and TRBJ1-3, is as follows: EPEVTQTPSHQVTQMGQEVILRCVPISNHLYFYWYRQILGQKVEFLVSFYNNEISEKSEIFDDQFSVERPDGSNFTLKIRSTKLEDSAMYFCASSRTGGAGNTIYFGEGSWLTVV.

The V gene is TRBV18, the J gene TRBJ2-3, with 12 bases aligning to TRBD2. V lost 6 bases and J lost 0; bases outside the gene matches: 13. The CDR3 has 19 residues. Germline-derived CDR1 and CDR2 are KGHSH and LQKENI. The CDR3 loop is CASSPQLAGGIGSTDTQYF. The CDR3 nucleotides read TGTGCCAGCTCTCCCCAACTAGCGGGAGGCATTGGGAGCACAGATACGCAGTATTTT. Drawing the rest from reference TRBV18 and TRBJ2-3, the complete variable domain is NAGVMQNPRHLVRRRGQEARLRCSPMKGHSHVYWYRQLPEEGLKFMVYLQKENIIDESGMPKERFSAEFPKEGPSILRIQQVVRGDSAAYFCASSPQLAGGIGSTDTQYFGPGTRLTVL.

The V call is TRBV6-5, the J call TRBJ1-1; the D gene is possibly TRBD1 (5 bases). V was trimmed by 5 bases and J by 6 bases, leaving 10 bases between them. This CDR3 is built from 12 residues. CDR1 is MNHEY, CDR2 SVGAGI, per germline. The CDR3 nucleotides are TGTGCCAGCAGTCCCGGGGCATCTGAAGCTTTCTTT. Translating gives CASSPGASEAFF.

This clone was counted a single time. CDR3 residues: CASSPGREGLETQYF. Written as DNA, the CDR3 is TGTGCCAGCAGCCCGGGGAGGGAGGGGCTAGAGACCCAGTACTTC. The chain carries TRBV21-1 and TRBJ2-5; TRBD2 is taken as the D call from the table, unchecked against the DNA. TRBV21-1 is tagged as a pseudogene. The CDR3 loop spans 15 amino acids.

This clone was found once. The rearrangement links TRBV19 to TRBJ2-1; TRBD2 matches at 10 bases. With 3 bases clipped from V and 8 bases from J, the junction kept 4 bases outside the gene matches. The CDR3 sequence is 14 residues long. Germline CDR1 is LNHDA and CDR2 is SQIVND (reference sequence). The CDR3 spells CASSMASGRHEQFF. Here the CDR3 DNA reads TGTGCCAGTAGTATGGCTAGCGGGAGACATGAGCAGTTCTTC.

The chain carries TRBV6-5 and TRBJ2-7, with 10 positions matching TRBD1. Germline CDR1 MNHEY, CDR2 SVGAGI. CDR3 length: 15 residues. V dropped 6 bases and J dropped 3; count of bases not matched to a gene: 8. The CDR3 loop is CASRGTGATYYEQYF. The CDR3 coding sequence is TGTGCCAGCAGGGGGACAGGGGCGACCTACTACGAGCAGTACTTC.

The chain is built from TRBV7-3 and TRBJ2-1, with 13 bases identical to TRBD2. This CDR3 has 16 amino acids. Per the germline V gene, CDR1 is SGHTA and CDR2 is FQGTGA. V gave up 6 bases and J gave up 3 bases; unmatched junction bases: 5. Here the CDR3 DNA reads TGTGCCAGCAGGCCCGGGACTAGCGGGATCTACAATGAGCAGTTCTTC. Protein product: CASRPGTSGIYNEQFF.

The rearrangement links TRBV7-2 to TRBJ2-1; D gene uncertain. Trimming shortened V by 3 bases and J by 6 bases, and 15 bases separated the two germline ends. The CDR3 is made up of 15 amino acids. Germline CDR1 is SGHTA and CDR2 is FQGNSA. The CDR3 DNA reads TGTGCCAGCAGCTTTTCTTCCCAGAAGGGCAATGAGCAGTTCTTC. Protein: CASSFSSQKGNEQFF. Full variable domain (rest looked up from reference TRBV7-2 and TRBJ2-1): GAGVSQSPSNKVTEKGKDVELRCDPISGHTALYWYRQSLGQGLEFLIYFQGNSAPDKSGLPSDRFSAERTGGSVSTLTIQRTQQEDSAVYLCASSFSSQKGNEQFFGPGTRLTVL.

This clone showed up just a few times. The rearrangement joins TRBV5-1 to TRBJ2-7; 9 bases agree with TRBD1. The trim removed 4 bases at V and 7 bases at J, leaving 9 bases unmatched. Per the germline V gene, CDR1 is SGHRS and CDR2 is YFSETQ. The CDR3 covers 14 residues. This chain's CDR3 is CASSQNRGPREQYF. The CDR3 region has the DNA TGCGCCAGCAGCCAGAACAGGGGGCCAAGGGAGCAGTACTTC.

The J gene is TRBJ1-1, the V gene TRBV5-1; perhaps TRBD1 as D (5 bases). With 2 bases removed from V and 5 bases from J, the gap between germline ends came to 10 bases. The CDR3 is made up of 13 amino acids. CDR1 SGHRS and CDR2 YFSETQ come from the germline V gene. The CDR3 here is CASSFQGGTEAFF. The CDR3 nucleotides are TGCGCCAGCAGCTTCCAGGGAGGGACTGAAGCTTTCTTT.

The CDR3 here is CASSPQTGGAEQFF. Written as DNA, the CDR3 is TGTGCCAGCAGCCCACAGACGGGGGGGGCTGAGCAGTTCTTC. The V call is TRBV9, the J call TRBJ2-1; 8 bases align to TRBD2. This CDR3 spans 14 amino acids. Germline V gene data show CDR1 as SGDLS and CDR2 as YYNGEE. The junction had 9 bases not matched to a gene; V was cut back by 4 bases and J by 9 bases.

The CDR3 protein is CASSSRVVANTGELFF. In DNA form, the CDR3 reads TGCGCCAGCAGCTCAAGGGTGGTAGCCAACACCGGGGAGCTGTTTTTT. The chain links TRBV4-1 to TRBJ2-2, with D unresolved. The germline gives CDR1 MGHRA, CDR2 YSYEKL. V lost 5 bases to trimming and J lost 2 bases, with 15 bases between them. The CDR3 contains 16 residues.

The V and J genes are TRBV21-1 and TRBJ2-7; TRBD1 is the table's D call and was not checked against the DNA. TRBV21-1 is flagged as a pseudogene. The CDR3 extends over 14 amino acids. The CDR3 bases are TGTGCCAGCACCACCCACAACCCCAATTACGAGCAGTACTTC. Translating it yields CASTTHNPNYEQYF.

This clone showed up just a few times. The chain has TRBV27 and TRBJ1-5; D not resolved. CDR3 length: 15 residues. Germline V lookup: CDR1 MNHEY, CDR2 SMNVEV (reference sequence). Trimming shortened V by 6 bases and J by 3 bases, and 15 bases separated the two germline ends. In nucleotides, the CDR3 is TGTGCCAGCAGGGAGGTGGATGCGGACAATCAGCCCCAGCATTTT. Translation gives CASREVDADNQPQHF.

The gene calls are TRBV6-1 and TRBJ1-3; no firm D call. This CDR3 comprises 15 residues. The germline V gene has CDR1 MNHNS and CDR2 SASEGT. The V and J ends lost 3 bases and 3 bases respectively, with 12 bases between them. CDR3 DNA: TGTGCCAGCAGTGACCCGGTGGCAGGTGGAAACACCATATATTTT. Amino acid sequence: CASSDPVAGGNTIYF.

V and J are TRBV9 and TRBJ1-2; tentatively, D is TRBD1 (6 bases). Germline V CDR1 and CDR2: SGDLS, YYNGEE. The CDR3 runs to 16 residues. The ends were cut back, 3 bases at V and 0 bases at J, with 15 bases in the middle. DNA of the CDR3: TGTGCCAGCAGCGGAATCAGTGGACAGCCTAACTATGGCTACACCTTC. Its translation: CASSGISGQPNYGYTF.

V is TRBV24-1 and J is TRBJ2-1; TRBD2 is a possible D gene (6 bases). V was clipped by 0 bases and J by 0 bases, with 8 bases between them. The CDR3 consists of 16 residues. The germline V gene encodes CDR1 KGHDR and CDR2 SFDVKD. The CDR3: CATSDLRDFSYNEQFF. In DNA form, the CDR3 reads TGTGCCACCAGTGATTTGCGGGACTTCTCCTACAATGAGCAGTTCTTC.

J is TRBJ2-2 and V is TRBV5-4; D is perhaps TRBD2 (6 bases). The germline V and J ends were trimmed by 2 bases and 1 base, with 9 bases remaining between them. Germline V CDR1 and CDR2: SGHNT, YYREEE (reference sequence). The CDR3 covers 15 residues. The CDR3 is CASSFGGMNTGELFF. CDR3 DNA: TGTGCCAGCAGCTTTGGCGGGATGAACACCGGGGAGCTGTTTTTT.

This chain joins TRBV19 and TRBJ2-1; weak D call: TRBD2 (6 bases). The ends were cut back, 4 bases at V and 5 bases at J, with 15 bases in the middle. This CDR3 is 15 amino acids long. CDR1 LNHDA and CDR2 SQIVND come from the germline V gene (reference sequence). For the CDR3, the DNA is TGTGCCAGTAGTAGGAGCGGGTCACCCGACAATGAGCAGTTCTTC. Translation gives CASSRSGSPDNEQFF.

This clone was seen just once. The chain combines TRBV14 with TRBJ1-4; 11 bases fit TRBD1. Trimming removed 4 bases from V and 13 bases from J; junction bases left unmatched: 11. The CDR3 has 15 amino acids. CDR1 SGHDN and CDR2 FVKESK come from the germline V gene. Here the CDR3 DNA reads TGTGCCAGCAGCCGCAGTAGGACAGGGGGCACGGGACTGTTTTTT. It encodes CASSRSRTGGTGLFF.

The chain carries TRBV9 and TRBJ2-3; 16 bases are shared with TRBD2. From germline, CDR1 is SGDLS and CDR2 YYNGEE. The J segment lost 3 bases and the V segment lost 3 bases, leaving 10 bases of the junction unmatched. This CDR3 spans 19 amino acids. CDR3 protein: CASSETLGTSGRGTDTQYF. As DNA, the CDR3 is TGTGCCAGCAGCGAGACCCTGGGGACTAGCGGGAGGGGAACAGATACGCAGTATTTT.